The rows below give T cell receptor beta chains drawn from one sample of a study of vaccination effects on CD4 cells after COVID-19. The method was immunoSEQ multiplex PCR; TCRdb's version includes in-frame clones alone and lacks a portion of them. The sample carries around 30,000 clones, around 74% recorded once. Which antigens these TCRs recognize remains unknown. The sample in question was CD4+ T cells from PBMCs cultured with HCoV-OC43 spike peptides, obtained after COVID-19 vaccination. These receptors were taken from a human donor who received a COVID-19 vaccine. Both conserved end residues are part of each CDR3. The D gene is left open where the match is weak. Clone size is stated in some rows and not others, as once, few, many or a class when expanded.

clone size	D gene	V gene	J gene	CDR3 protein
few	TRBD2	TRBV5-1	TRBJ2-7	CASSLEAGGSYEQYF
once	-	TRBV24-1	TRBJ2-7	CATSDSHSYEQYF
-	-	TRBV5-1	TRBJ2-1	CASSLVESAYNEQFF
-	TRBD1	TRBV3-1/TRBV3-2	TRBJ1-2	CASSPLDRGYNYGYTF
-	-	TRBV12-3/TRBV12-4	TRBJ1-1	CASSLEGRTEAFF
-	-	TRBV23-1	TRBJ1-1	CASSQTGDNTEAFF
-	-	TRBV20-1	TRBJ1-1	CSASAPGRSTEAFF
-	TRBD2	TRBV19	TRBJ2-3	CASSTLAGGTDTQYF
-	TRBD2	TRBV27	TRBJ2-1	CASSLRLASYNEQFF
-	-	TRBV5-1	TRBJ2-1	CASSLSGEQFF
-	TRBD1	TRBV7-9	TRBJ1-1	CASSLGGTGGYTEAFF
-	TRBD2	TRBV10-2	TRBJ2-2	CASSEPHSGSHTGELFF
-	-	TRBV11-2	TRBJ2-3	CASSLYWGREGTDTQYF
few	-	TRBV18	TRBJ1-1	CASSPPGARGNTEAFF
-	-	TRBV15	TRBJ2-3	CATSRDSIRAGSTDTQYF
once	-	TRBV24-1	TRBJ2-3	CATSRTDTQYF
-	TRBD1	TRBV6-2/TRBV6-3	TRBJ2-7	CASSYSGQRYEQYF
-	-	TRBV24-1	TRBJ2-1	CATSDLYLGDEQFF
-	TRBD2	TRBV6-6	TRBJ2-5	CASSPGLAGGPSWETQYF
-	TRBD1	TRBV19	TRBJ1-3	CASESQGAYFGNTIYF
-	-	TRBV24-1	TRBJ1-2	CATSGAYGYTF
few	-	TRBV6-6	TRBJ2-2	CASSQATSFAWRTGELFF
few	-	TRBV19	TRBJ1-2	CASSLTRVGSYGYTF
-	-	TRBV7-2	TRBJ2-3	CASSFVVRGRLNTDTQYF
-	-	TRBV10-2	TRBJ1-1	CASSGGQNTEAFF
-	TRBD2	TRBV19	TRBJ2-3	CASSTAGLPTDTQYF
medium-sized	TRBD1	TRBV7-2	TRBJ1-2	CASSLEVLAGGSGYTF
-	-	TRBV19	TRBJ2-6	CASSPGPSSGANVLTF
-	TRBD2	TRBV4-1	TRBJ2-1	CASSQDGTSGGARNEQFF
-	-	TRBV9	TRBJ1-6	CASSVGGNYNSPLHF
-	-	TRBV5-6	TRBJ1-5	CASSLVHSNQPQHF
once	-	TRBV7-2	TRBJ2-1	CASSLNRGNEQFF
-	-	TRBV5-1	TRBJ2-5	CASSLAPSGETQYF
-	TRBD1	TRBV6-1	TRBJ1-3	CASSELGTGSSGNTIYF
-	TRBD2	TRBV11-2	TRBJ2-3	CASSRTSEIGTQYF
-	-	TRBV3-1/TRBV3-2	TRBJ1-2	CASSQVGGKGGYTF
-	-	TRBV11-2	TRBJ1-2	CASSLSKNYGYTF